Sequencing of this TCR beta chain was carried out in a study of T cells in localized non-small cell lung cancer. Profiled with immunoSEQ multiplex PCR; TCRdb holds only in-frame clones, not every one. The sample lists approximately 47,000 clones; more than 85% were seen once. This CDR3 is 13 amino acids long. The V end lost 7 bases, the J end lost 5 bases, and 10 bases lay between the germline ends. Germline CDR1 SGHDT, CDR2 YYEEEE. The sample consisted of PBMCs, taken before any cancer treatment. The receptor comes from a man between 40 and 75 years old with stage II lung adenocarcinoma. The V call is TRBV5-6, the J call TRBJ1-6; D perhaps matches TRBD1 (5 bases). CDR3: CASSGLDNSPLHF. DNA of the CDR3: TGTGCCAGCTCGGGACTCGATAATTCACCCCTCCACTTT.